This T cell receptor (beta chain) is from a study of human T cells and chemical hapten exposure (dated by TCRdb to the early 2020s). Concerning the study at large: For sensitization, 2% DPC in acetone was applied to a 2 cm by 2 cm area of upper inner arm skin. Patients additionally received weekly therapeutic DPC doses to the scalp throughout the approximately 25-week study period. Patch testing on the upper back used Finn chambers containing 0.01% DPC, with scoring done after 6 days according to International Contact Dermatitis Research Group standards. The mostly female patient cohort included alopecia areata with under or over 50% scalp involvement, alopecia totalis and alopecia universalis. The libraries were sequenced as a pool, and the TCR yield per sample differed mostly because of small variations in library volumes within the pool. This study followed changes in the peripheral blood TCR repertoire in vivo during primary and secondary sensitization of alopecia patients to the hapten diphenylcyclopropenone (DPC). Blood was sampled from patients pre-sensitization (week 0) and at 2, 6 and about 24 weeks after DPC sensitization. Twenty-nine alopecia patients gave blood for TCR sequencing at one to four time points (pre-sensitization, 2, 6 and 24 weeks).

Comment on this clonotype: Its recognized antigen is unknown. Base qualities are missing; no much larger clone stands one base away.

Taken with the paper, the label for time point translates to: patch test 1, 2 weeks after DPC sensitization. This sample's treatment or condition label indicates: therapeutic diphenylcyclopropenone sensitization with weekly scalp DPC. At each patch-test visit, blood was drawn before the patch test was applied. Patients were considered eligible if aged 18 to 70, diagnosed with alopecia and deemed suitable for DPC therapy, and patients were excluded if pregnant. Total RNA was extracted from unfractionated whole blood that had been collected in Tempus Blood RNA tubes. The paper as a whole reports these results and caveats: No change with DPC sensitization was found in the number of TCRs above 1 in 1000 frequency, and no evidence of global repertoire structure alterations was found. Significantly more large CDR3 similarity clusters were formed by expanded TCRs than by pre-sensitization or healthy control sets, consistent with antigen-driven responses. Because all patients had alopecia, a presumed autoimmune disease, the immune response of the patients might differ from that of healthy individuals. Repeated subsampling changed both the strength of the expansion versus patch-test correlation and the threshold at which the correlation became significant. Patch test score correlated positively with the number of PT1 expanded TCRs, reaching significance at thresholds 8, 16 and 32 but not at 4.

CDR1 SEHNR and CDR2 FQNEAQ were looked up in the germline V gene (reference sequence). Taken from cysteine to phenylalanine, the CDR3 has 15 residues. The kept DNA is CDR3 alone, 45 bases in frame from the first base. V and J lose 1 base and 5 bases, and a span of 12 bases separates them. Libraries were constructed by RACE. Sequencing used a NextSeq 500. During library preparation, unique molecular identifiers were attached to individual cDNA molecules so that TCRs could be counted in a quantitative, reproducible way. For every blood RNA sample, sequencing covered both the TCR alpha and TCR beta chains. On the study's bioinformatics: Samples had a median of roughly 87,000 TCRs, with a range from about 20,000 to 690,600. V, J and CDR3 annotation of the TCR reads was performed with the Decombinator software suite. Every sample was subsampled to the same number of TCRs (28,000) for the PS versus PT1 abundance plots. TCRs were defined as expanded if absent before sensitization and observed at least eight times at the 2-week time point. The public sequencing data were trimmed at Q25 with fastp and processed into clonotypes with MiXCR by TCRdb, which kept only in-frame beta chains. Every CDR3 protein is listed once, alongside the most common genes and DNA of its rows. TCRdb's processing, not the authors', yielded these V and J calls. Across this sample there are some 120,000 distinct CDR3 sequences, with around an eighth seen only once. The ten largest clones take up more than 1.3% of the sample.

This clonotype was sampled from a woman aged 45-60 years with alopecia areata. Some clones in this sample may be carry-over from other donors' samples. The source material was whole blood, sampled in connection with sensitization to the hapten diphenylcyclopropenone (DPC). The rearranged segments are TRBV7-9 and TRBJ1-5; D gene: possibly TRBD1, on 5 matching bases. The sequenced DNA: TGTGCCAGCAGCTTAGTCGGGACCCCCGATCAGCCCCAGCATTTT. The resulting protein is CASSLVGTPDQPQHF.